The clone carrying this T cell receptor beta chain was detected many times. Its antigen is unknown. Individual TCR cDNA molecules each bore their own unique molecular identifier. One entry per CDR3 protein, called by TCRdb with MiXCR from the 5' RACE reads. In the table there are approximately 94,000 distinct CDR3 sequences, approximately 4.7% of which are singletons. Time point specified: sample taken at primary tumor resection. No cell sorting; template was whole RNA from tumor, lung tissue or PBMC. After removal of 3 bases from V and 0 bases from J, the junction contained 6 bases not matched to a gene. Germline values: CDR1 MGHRA, CDR2 YSYEKL. The CDR3 extends over 16 amino acids. These data belong to a study of spatial heterogeneity in lung cancer. In the study overall: Alpha-chain sequences were consistently detected less often than beta-chain sequences. General study results and limits: It was found that expanded intratumoral alpha and beta TCR counts tracked tumor mutation counts.

The gene calls are TRBV4-1 and TRBJ2-7, with 9 bases aligning to TRBD2. This sequence originates from a male donor with early-stage non-small cell lung cancer. Sample: lung tumor tissue, taken at surgery. The CDR3 spells CASSHFELAGSYEQYF. The CDR3 nucleotides read TGCGCCAGCAGCCACTTCGAACTAGCGGGCTCCTACGAGCAGTACTTC.